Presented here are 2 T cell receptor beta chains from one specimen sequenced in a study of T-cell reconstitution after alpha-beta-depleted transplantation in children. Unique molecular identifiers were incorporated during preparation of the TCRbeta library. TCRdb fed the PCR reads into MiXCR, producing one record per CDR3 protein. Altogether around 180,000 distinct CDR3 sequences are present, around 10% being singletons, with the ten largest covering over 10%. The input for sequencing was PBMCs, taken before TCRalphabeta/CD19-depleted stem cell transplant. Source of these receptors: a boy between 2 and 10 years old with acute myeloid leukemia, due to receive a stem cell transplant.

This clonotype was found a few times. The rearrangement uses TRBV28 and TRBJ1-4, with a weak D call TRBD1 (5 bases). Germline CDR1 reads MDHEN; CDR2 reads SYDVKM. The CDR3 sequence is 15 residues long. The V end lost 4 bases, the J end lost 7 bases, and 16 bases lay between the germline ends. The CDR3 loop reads CASSWPGTRGEKLFF. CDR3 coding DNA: TGTGCCAGCAGTTGGCCTGGGACCCGGGGTGAAAAACTGTTTTTT.

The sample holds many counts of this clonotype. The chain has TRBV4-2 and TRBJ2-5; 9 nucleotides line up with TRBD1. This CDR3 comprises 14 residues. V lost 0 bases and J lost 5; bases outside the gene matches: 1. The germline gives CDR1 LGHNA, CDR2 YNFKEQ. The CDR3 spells CASSQEDRGETQYF. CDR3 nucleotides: TGTGCCAGCAGCCAAGAGGACAGGGGTGAGACCCAGTACTTC.